The T cell receptor beta chain under discussion was sequenced for a study of T cell responses to AZD1222 COVID-19 vaccine (dated by TCRdb to about 2021). Study-level background: AZD1222 recipients given second doses at about 4 weeks or at about 12 weeks were pooled, since spike-specific TCR depth and breadth were not found to differ between the two schedules. Enrollment into the trials was organized by age into subgroups of 18-55, 56-69 and 70-plus years, and those subgroups contained approximately 160, 26 and 62 TCR-sequenced participants, respectively. A total of 233 trial participants underwent TCR sequencing, of whom roughly 210 received two doses of AZD1222 and some 25 received two doses of the MenACWY control vaccine.

The time point label of this sample denotes: baseline before first vaccination. The vaccinee samples were drawn from two UK trials, COV001 and COV002, one of which was a single-blind randomized controlled phase 2/3 trial testing AZD1222 (ChAdOx1 nCoV-19) in healthy adults. For TCRbeta chain sequencing, PBMC samples from trial participants were taken at day 0 and at day 28 after the second dose. Results the study describes overall, beyond this receptor: The whole spike protein was spanned by vaccine-associated CD4 TCRs, and dominant responses were seen in regions 160-218 and 743-854. Participants were mostly white British and included more females than males, and it was suggested by the authors that clonal diversity may have been underestimated. Nearly half of unique spike-specific TCRs reportedly recognized epitopes outside regions mutated in the B.1.351 and B.1.1.7 variants. Conclusions about previously exposed vaccinees are limited, since just a handful of AZD1222 recipients were seropositive for SARS-CoV-2 at baseline. In the small 56-69-year group, the increase in depth fell short of significance, most likely because of low power. No day 14 peak-response samples were available, so repertoires were characterized only after the peak T cell response. After two AZD1222 doses, spike-specific TCR breadth and depth were significantly higher than at day 0 and than in MenACWY recipients.

The CDR3 regions of human TCRbeta chains were analyzed by immunosequencing. Under the source paper's analysis protocol: TCRs in the repertoires were compared against a reference library of SARS-CoV-2-specific TCRs that had been generated with the MIRA antigen-specificity platform. Breadth was defined as the fraction of unique TCRs that were SARS-CoV-2-associated. Depth was defined as the fraction of total T cells that were SARS-CoV-2-associated. Using the MIRA data, each spike-specific TCR was assigned both to the spike region to which the TCR was reactive and to a CD4 or CD8 class. Log10-transformed breadth and depth values were compared by one-way ANOVA with Sidak's multiple comparisons tests. This immuneACCESS table, as held by TCRdb, lists in-frame sequences with V and J called but not all clones. Of the missing ones, under half trace to an unresolved V gene in checked studies; the others have no known cause. The DNA gave D and trimming, while V, J and clone size come from that table. Across this sample there are more than 150,000 clones, with more than 75% seen only once. Roughly 0.99% of the sample belongs to the ten largest clones.

CDR1 and CDR2 (SGHDN, FVKESK) derive from the germline V gene. The cysteine opens and the phenylalanine closes a CDR3 of 14 amino acids. The sequence is cut down to CDR3 DNA, 42 bases in frame from base 1. V sheds 1 base and J sheds 2 bases, leaving 8 bases between their ends. Notes on this clone: No antigen is known for it. It has no much larger one-base neighbor in the sample; base qualities were not kept. The sample holds other DNA sequences that translate to the same CDR3.

The specimen was peripheral blood, collected on day 0 of AZD1222 vaccination. The TCR was taken from an adult in good health. The sequence links TRBV14 to TRBJ1-1, with the D gene call left open. The DNA sequence is as follows: TGTGCCAGCAGCCAAGGTCGCGGAAACACTGAAGCTTTCTTT. Its protein is CASSQGRGNTEAFF.